Listed here is a single T cell receptor (beta chain). Its antigen is not known. Preparation of TRB cDNA libraries relied on 5' RACE carrying UMI labels. After re-calling the 5' RACE reads, TCRdb lists one entry per CDR3 protein, DNA absent. Its table lists 130,000 to 150,000 distinct CDR3 sequences. This specimen comes from a study of CXCR3-negative and CXCR3-positive naive CD8 T cells. Overall study results and limits: Partial loss of CXCR3 expression followed cryopreservation; most assays used fresh PBMCs. Naive cells that were CXCR3-negative or CXCR3-positive used TRBV-TRBJ genes alike, while memory cells diverged. Hydrophobicity of TRB CDR3s was greater in CXCR3-positive naive cells than in CXCR3-negative naive cells.

Researchers reported sorting every CD8+ T cell subset in triplicate, about 290,000 cells per sort. Naive CD8+ T lymphocytes were specified as CD45RO-CCR7+CD27+CD95-. Germline lookup yields CDR1 SGHKS and CDR2 YYEKEE (reference sequence). The CDR3 totals 15 residues. This sequence was found in a human donor in good health. Some clones in this sample may be carry-over from other donors' samples. The specimen was naive CXCR3+ CD8+ T cells from blood. Subset given: CD45RO-CCR7+CD27+CD95- naive CD8+ T cells expressing CXCR3 (TNR3+). This chain uses TRBV5-5 with TRBJ2-1; the TCRdb call, TRBD2, lacks DNA for checking. CDR3 region: CASSPEWTPSSEQFF.